This entry lists 3 T cell receptor beta chains sequenced from one sample in a study of cytotoxic CD8 clonotypes in ibrutinib-treated CLL. The method was immunoSEQ multiplex PCR; TCRdb's version includes in-frame clones alone and lacks a portion of them. The sample consists of 55,000 to 80,000 clones, 45% to 60% of them appearing once. The starting material was PBMCs, obtained after 12 months of ibrutinib treatment. These receptor sequences come from a human donor with chronic lymphocytic leukemia.

The V and J genes are TRBV7-8 and TRBJ1-5; 9 bases fit TRBD1. The CDR3 loop spans 17 amino acids. Germline CDR1 reads SGHVS; CDR2 reads FQNEAQ. Trimming at V came to 1 base and at J to 4 bases, leaving 8 bases not matched to a gene. The CDR3 coding sequence is TGTGCCAGCAGCTTAGGAACAGGGGGCGTTGGAAATCAGCCCCAGCATTTT. Its translation: CASSLGTGGVGNQPQHF.

This clone was counted only a few times. The V call is TRBV5-1, the J call TRBJ1-2, with TRBD1 matching 11 bases. Germline V gene data show CDR1 as SGHRS and CDR2 as YFSETQ. Trimming at V came to 4 bases and at J to 8 bases, leaving 7 bases not matched to a gene. CDR3 length: 14 residues. This CDR3 is CASSMGQGVSGYTF. The CDR3 bases are TGCGCCAGCAGCATGGGACAGGGGGTATCAGGCTACACCTTC.

The V and J genes are TRBV6-1 and TRBJ2-1, with 9 bases matching TRBD1. This CDR3 has 12 amino acids. Germline V lookup: CDR1 MNHNS, CDR2 SASEGT. After removal of 8 bases from V and 9 bases from J, the junction contained 5 bases not matched to a gene. CDR3 region: CASDRGTSEQFF. The DNA of the CDR3 is TGTGCCAGCGACAGGGGGACGTCTGAGCAGTTCTTC.